The rows below give T cell receptor beta chains drawn from one sample of a study of response to subunit inactivated influenza vaccine. A single record per CDR3 protein comes from TCRdb applying MiXCR to the RT-PCR reads. The data hold approximately 700,000 distinct CDR3 sequences, with 15% to 19% observed a single time. This specimen was PBMCs from blood, taken 12 days after vaccination. These receptors came from a middle-aged man who received an inactivated influenza vaccine. CDR3s include the opening cysteine and the closing phenylalanine or tryptophan. D genes are given only for firm matches. Size tells how often a clone was seen (once, few, many) or the class of an expanded clone, and some rows leave it out.

size | D | J | V | CDR3 | DNA
NA | NA | TRBJ2-1 | TRBV21-1 | CASSKLLAGVICEQFF | TGTGCCAGCAGCAAGTTACTAGCGGGAGTGATTTGTGAGCAGTTCTTC
NA | TRBD2 | TRBJ2-3 | TRBV6-2/TRBV6-3 | CASSSPSSGKVDTQYF | TGTGCCAGCAGTTCCCCATCTAGCGGGAAGGTAGATACGCAGTATTTT
few | NA | TRBJ2-2 | TRBV6-1 | CASSPRTARTGELFF | TGTGCCAGCAGCCCACGGACAGCCCGCACCGGGGAGCTGTTTTTT
many | NA | TRBJ2-1 | TRBV12-3/TRBV12-4 | CASSPLRGQNNNEQFF | TGTGCCAGCAGTCCCCTCCGGGGCCAAAACAACAATGAGCAGTTCTTC
NA | TRBD1 | TRBJ2-2 | TRBV6-2/TRBV6-3 | CASSQRQGDTGELFF | TGTGCCAGCAGCCAACGTCAGGGGGACACCGGGGAGCTGTTTTTT
few | NA | TRBJ2-3 | TRBV7-9 | CASSLGPSSTDTQYF | TGTGCCAGCAGCTTGGGACCTTCTAGCACAGATACGCAGTATTTT
NA | TRBD1 | TRBJ2-4 | TRBV24-1 | CATSDPGQGVENIQYF | TGTGCCACCAGTGATCCGGGACAGGGTGTTGAAAACATTCAGTACTTC
few | TRBD1 | TRBJ1-5 | TRBV20-1 | CSAKGQMGNQPQHF | TGCAGTGCCAAGGGACAGATGGGCAATCAGCCCCAGCATTTT
NA | NA | TRBJ2-3 | TRBV9 | CASSGPGLHTDTQYF | TGTGCCAGCAGCGGACCGGGACTTCACACAGATACGCAGTATTTT
NA | TRBD2 | TRBJ2-3 | TRBV19 | CASSIQASGARDTQYF | TGTGCCAGTAGTATTCAGGCTAGCGGGGCTAGGGATACGCAGTATTTT
NA | TRBD2 | TRBJ2-1 | TRBV6-5 | CASSYGGSVREQFF | TGTGCCAGCAGTTACGGCGGGAGTGTCAGGGAGCAGTTCTTC